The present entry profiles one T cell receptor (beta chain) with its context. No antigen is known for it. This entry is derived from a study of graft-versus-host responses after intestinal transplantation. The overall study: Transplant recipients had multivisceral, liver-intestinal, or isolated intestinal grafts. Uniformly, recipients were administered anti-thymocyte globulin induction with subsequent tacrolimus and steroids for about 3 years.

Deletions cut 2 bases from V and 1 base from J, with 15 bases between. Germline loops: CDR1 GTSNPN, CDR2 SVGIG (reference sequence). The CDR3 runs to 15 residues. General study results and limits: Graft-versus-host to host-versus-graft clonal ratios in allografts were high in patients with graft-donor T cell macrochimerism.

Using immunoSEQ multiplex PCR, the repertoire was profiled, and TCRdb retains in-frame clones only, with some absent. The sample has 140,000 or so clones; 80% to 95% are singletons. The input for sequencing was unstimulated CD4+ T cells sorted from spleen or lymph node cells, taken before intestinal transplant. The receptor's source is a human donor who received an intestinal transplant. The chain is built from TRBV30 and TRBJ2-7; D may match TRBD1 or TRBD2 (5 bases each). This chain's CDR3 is CAWSRGPRGSYEQYF. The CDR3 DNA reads TGTGCCTGGAGTCGGGGCCCTCGGGGATCCTACGAGCAGTACTTC.